Listed below are T cell receptor beta chains from one sample, sequenced in a study of response to subunit inactivated influenza vaccine. Each CDR3 protein gets one entry after TCRdb re-called the RT-PCR reads with MiXCR. The sample carries about 570,000 distinct CDR3 sequences, approximately 11% recorded once. The same specimen was also included in a second study, on T cells expressing NK-cell markers.

The input for sequencing was PBMCs from blood, taken on the day of vaccination. The receptors here all came from a man in his fifties who received an inactivated influenza vaccine. The CDR3 runs from the conserved cysteine through the conserved F or W. A D gene is named only where the DNA matches it firmly. A clone size is listed for some rows: how often the clone was seen (once, few, many), or a class if it is expanded.

D	V	J	size	CDR3	DNA
.	TRBV10-2	TRBJ1-5	few	CASRQSADSNQPQHF	TGCGCCAGCAGACAATCAGCGGATAGCAATCAGCCCCAGCATTTT
TRBD1	TRBV5-1	TRBJ1-2	many	CASSLGATGSGYTF	TGCGCCAGCAGCTTGGGGGCGACAGGGTCTGGCTACACCTTC
.	TRBV6-2/TRBV6-3	TRBJ2-2	.	CASSYLTIGTGELFF	TGTGCCAGCAGTTACCTCACAATCGGGACCGGGGAGCTGTTTTTT
.	TRBV13	TRBJ1-1	few	CASSLVAGLRGTEAFF	TGTGCCAGCAGCTTAGTGGCAGGTCTTAGGGGCACTGAAGCTTTCTTT
.	TRBV12-3/TRBV12-4	TRBJ2-3	.	CASIRPGEAQYF	TGTGCCAGCATCCGGCCTGGGGAAGCGCAGTATTTT
.	TRBV5-1	TRBJ2-5	.	CASSIGQSGETQYF	TGCGCCAGCAGCATAGGACAGTCGGGAGAGACCCAGTACTTC
TRBD1	TRBV6-5	TRBJ2-3	.	CASSSPAGQGRDTQYF	TGTGCCAGCAGTTCCCCGGCGGGACAGGGGAGGGATACGCAGTATTTT
.	TRBV30	TRBJ2-7	.	CAWSSGTLYEQYF	TGTGCCTGGAGTAGTGGGACCCTCTACGAGCAGTACTTC
.	TRBV29-1	TRBJ2-4	.	CSVALLAKNIQYF	TGCAGCGTTGCGCTCCTAGCCAAAAACATTCAGTACTTC
TRBD1	TRBV6-2/TRBV6-3	TRBJ2-7	few	CASSRYRTGVGGSYEQYF	TGTGCCAGCAGTCGCTACCGGACAGGGGTGGGAGGATCCTACGAGCAGTACTTC
TRBD2	TRBV6-1	TRBJ2-5	.	CASKGLAGQETQYF	TGTGCCAGCAAGGGACTAGCGGGACAAGAGACCCAGTACTTC
TRBD1	TRBV6-2/TRBV6-3	TRBJ2-1	.	CASRRTGKNEQFF	TGTGCCAGCAGGCGGACAGGGAAGAATGAGCAGTTCTTC
TRBD2	TRBV20-1	TRBJ2-7	few	CSAIAGRAYEQYF	TGCAGTGCTATAGCGGGGAGAGCCTACGAGCAGTACTTC
.	TRBV14	TRBJ2-1	.	CASSQTRGNSRNEQFF	TGTGCCAGCAGCCAAACCCGGGGCAACAGTAGGAATGAGCAGTTCTTC
TRBD2	TRBV20-1	TRBJ2-7	few	CSAPSRREGGIEQYF	TGCAGTGCCCCGTCTAGGCGGGAGGGTGGCATCGAGCAGTACTTC
.	TRBV10-3	TRBJ2-3	many	CAISGTGAGDTQYF	TGTGCCATCAGTGGGACTGGAGCAGGAGATACGCAGTATTTT
.	TRBV7-2	TRBJ2-7	few	CASSLGGRLYEQYF	TGTGCCAGCAGCTTAGGTGGCAGACTCTACGAGCAGTACTTC
.	TRBV20-1	TRBJ1-5	few	CSASGGDAPQHF	TGCAGTGCTAGTGGGGGTGATGCGCCCCAGCATTTT
.	TRBV24-1	TRBJ2-3	.	CATSVSGSDTQYF	TGTGCCACCAGTGTTTCAGGGTCAGATACGCAGTATTTT
TRBD2	TRBV20-1	TRBJ2-1	few	CSAGPSGRASEQFF	TGCAGTGCTGGACCTAGCGGGAGGGCCAGTGAGCAGTTCTTC
TRBD2	TRBV6-1	TRBJ2-1	few	CASRATSGSYNEQFF	TGTGCCAGCAGAGCCACTAGCGGATCCTACAATGAGCAGTTCTTC
TRBD1	TRBV10-3	TRBJ2-3	few	CAIRLTGETDTQYF	TGTGCCATCAGGTTAACAGGGGAGACAGATACGCAGTATTTT
.	TRBV6-5	TRBJ2-3	.	CASSYLARGLATQYF	TGTGCCAGCAGTTATCTCGCCAGGGGTTTAGCTACGCAGTATTTT
.	TRBV29-1	TRBJ2-1	few	CSVSSGPYNEQFF	TGCAGCGTTTCCAGCGGGCCTTACAATGAGCAGTTCTTC
.	TRBV4-3	TRBJ2-3	few	CASSQIYRDTQYF	TGCGCCAGCAGCCAGATCTACCGAGATACGCAGTATTTT
.	TRBV12-3/TRBV12-4	TRBJ1-2	many	CASSSDRSYGYTF	TGTGCCAGCAGTTCAGACAGGAGCTATGGCTACACCTTC
.	TRBV4-3	TRBJ2-7	.	CASSQGALGEYEQYF	TGCGCCAGCAGCCAAGGGGCGCTAGGCGAGTACGAGCAGTACTTC
.	TRBV7-6	TRBJ2-5	few	CASSLLVGVETQYF	TGTGCCAGCAGCTTATTGGTAGGGGTTGAGACCCAGTACTTC
.	TRBV4-3	TRBJ2-5	few	CASSQDAQLRQTQYF	TGCGCCAGCAGCCAAGATGCACAGTTGAGGCAGACCCAGTACTTC
.	TRBV7-2	TRBJ2-7	few	CASSFYGISYEQYF	TGTGCCAGCAGCTTTTACGGAATCTCCTACGAGCAGTACTTC
TRBD1	TRBV25-1	TRBJ2-6	.	CASGTGTGAGANVLTF	TGTGCCAGTGGGACCGGGACAGGAGCTGGGGCCAACGTCCTGACTTTC
TRBD2	TRBV28	TRBJ2-1	.	CASRRGRRSSYNEQFF	TGTGCCAGCAGGCGGGGGAGAAGGAGCTCCTACAATGAGCAGTTCTTC
.	TRBV5-1	TRBJ2-3	few	CASSPGQRSSTDTQYF	TGCGCCAGCAGCCCCGGCCAGAGAAGCAGCACAGATACGCAGTATTTT
.	TRBV7-9	TRBJ1-2	.	CASSLGSEGGYTF	TGTGCCAGCAGCTTAGGGTCGGAGGGCGGCTACACCTTC
TRBD1	TRBV7-9	TRBJ1-1	.	CASSFNRGNTEAFF	TGTGCCAGCAGTTTTAACAGGGGAAACACTGAAGCTTTCTTT